Below are 24 T cell receptor beta chains sequenced from a single sample in a study of cytotoxic CD8 clonotypes in ibrutinib-treated CLL. Clones were sequenced by immunoSEQ multiplex PCR, and TCRdb holds only the in-frame ones, with some missing. This table has 300,000 to 350,000 clones, almost 80% appearing once. Material: PBMCs, obtained before ibrutinib treatment. These TCRs come from a human donor with chronic lymphocytic leukemia.

This rearrangement joins TRBV25-1 to TRBJ2-1; TRBD2 aligns across 10 bases. Germline trimming cut 8 bases from V and 4 bases from J; bases unmatched to any gene: 5. Germline values: CDR1 MGHDK, CDR2 SYGVNS. There are 14 residues in the CDR3. The CDR3 sequence: CASDTSGVYNEQFF. The CDR3 bases are TGTGCCAGCGATACTAGCGGGGTTTACAATGAGCAGTTCTTC.

This clone appeared a few times. V is TRBV5-4 and J is TRBJ2-5; 13 bases map to TRBD2. Germline trimming cut 3 bases from V and 3 bases from J; bases unmatched to any gene: 5. CDR3 size: 16 residues. The V gene's germline CDR1 is SGHNT and CDR2 YYREEE (reference sequence). The CDR3 loop is CASSSRTSGSKETQYF. The CDR3 bases are TGTGCCAGCAGCTCGCGGACTAGCGGGAGTAAAGAGACCCAGTACTTC.

This clone was observed once. The chain employs TRBV7-9 and TRBJ2-7; TRBD1 aligns across 10 bases. This CDR3 region has 15 residues. The germline V gene has CDR1 SEHNR and CDR2 FQNEAQ (reference sequence). After removal of 5 bases from V and 4 bases from J, the junction contained 8 bases not matched to a gene. DNA of the CDR3: TGTGCCAGCAGCACATCCAGGGACAGGGGTTACGAGCAGTACTTC. It translates to CASSTSRDRGYEQYF.

The V gene is TRBV5-5, the J gene TRBJ1-2; no clear D gene. The germline gives CDR1 SGHKS, CDR2 YYEKEE (reference sequence). The CDR3 is made up of 13 amino acids. V was clipped by 3 bases and J by 4 bases, with 10 bases between them. The DNA for the CDR3 is TGTGCCAGCAGCTCTAGTCGGGCCTATGGCTACACCTTC. Its translation: CASSSSRAYGYTF.

This chain uses TRBV27 with TRBJ1-2; D may be TRBD1 (6 bases). CDR3 length: 16 residues. V was pared by 2 bases and J by 2 bases, with 15 bases between. Germline V gene lookup returns CDR1 MNHEY and CDR2 SMNVEV (reference sequence). The chain's CDR3 is CASSLTRGVKNYGYTF. The CDR3 DNA is TGTGCCAGCAGTTTAACCAGGGGAGTTAAAAACTATGGCTACACCTTC.

V and J are TRBV10-3 and TRBJ1-3; D remains ambiguous. This CDR3 region has 14 residues. Germline-derived CDR1 and CDR2 are ENHRY and SYGVKD. V gave up 2 bases and J gave up 0 bases, with 5 bases separating them. Here the CDR3 DNA reads TGTGCCATCAGTGAGGGTAGCTCTGGAAACACCATATATTTT. Its translation is CAISEGSSGNTIYF.

V and J are TRBV11-2 and TRBJ1-4, with 8 positions matching TRBD1. CDR1 and CDR2 (germline): SGHAT, FQNNGV. CDR3 length: 15 amino acids. After removal of 4 bases from V and 8 bases from J, the junction contained 9 bases not matched to a gene. The CDR3 bases are TGTGCCAGCAGCTGGCAGGGGGCGCGGAGAGAAAAACTGTTTTTT. Translation: CASSWQGARREKLFF.

V usage is TRBV7-5 and J usage is TRBJ2-5. TRBV7-5 is described as a pseudogene. This CDR3 has 14 amino acids. The CDR3 nucleotides are TGTGTCAGAAGCCCTCCCGGACGACAAGAGACCCAGTACTTC. It codes for CVRSPPGRQETQYF.

J is TRBJ2-3 and V is TRBV7-6, with D unclear. The germline gives CDR1 SGHVS, CDR2 FNYEAQ. The CDR3 consists of 16 residues. Trimming removed 1 base at V and 5 bases at J, with 16 bases between. The chain's CDR3 is CASSLDRLAVGDTQYF. CDR3 DNA: TGTGCCAGCAGCTTAGACCGCCTCGCAGTTGGAGATACGCAGTATTTT.

J is TRBJ1-5 and V is TRBV7-2; TRBD1 matches at 7 bases. With V trimmed by 4 bases and J by 0 bases, 3 bases remained unmatched. CDR1 SGHTA and CDR2 FQGNSA come from the germline V gene. The CDR3 consists of 15 residues. The CDR3 spells CASSSHRGSNQPQHF. The CDR3 region has the DNA TGTGCCAGCAGCTCCCACAGGGGTAGCAATCAGCCCCAGCATTTT.

J is TRBJ2-2 and V is TRBV13; D possibly corresponds to TRBD2 (5 bases). CDR3 length: 13 amino acids. The germline gives CDR1 PRHDT, CDR2 FYEKMQ (reference sequence). Trimming shortened V by 5 bases and J by 6 bases, and 10 bases separated the two germline ends. CDR3 protein: CASSLDYAGELFF. The CDR3 DNA follows: TGTGCCAGCAGCCTCGACTATGCCGGGGAGCTGTTTTTT.

V gene TRBV11-2 combines with J gene TRBJ2-3; D gene unclear. Trimming removed 5 bases from V and 8 bases from J, with 23 bases in between. There are 16 residues in the CDR3. Per the germline V gene, CDR1 is SGHAT and CDR2 is FQNNGV. The CDR3 DNA is TGTGCCAGCAGCGCCCTCGCCGGCAGTTATCATGGTACGCAGTATTTT. Protein product: CASSALAGSYHGTQYF. The entire variable domain, with the rest obtained from reference TRBV11-2 and TRBJ2-3, is as follows: EAGVAQSPRYKIIEKRQSVAFWCNPISGHATLYWYQQILGQGPKLLIQFQNNGVVDDSQLPKDRFSAERLKGVDSTLKIQPAKLEDSAVYLCASSALAGSYHGTQYFGPGTRLTVL.

The J gene is TRBJ1-2, the V gene TRBV4-3; D call uncertain. The CDR3 covers 14 residues. V lost 4 bases, J lost 1 base, and 10 bases lay in between. The V gene's germline CDR1 is LGHNA and CDR2 YSLEER. The CDR3 coding sequence is TGCGCCAGCAGCCCCGGTGGGGTTAACTATGGCTACACCTTC. This sequence encodes CASSPGGVNYGYTF.

The rearrangement joins TRBV9 to TRBJ2-7, with 16 bases identical to TRBD2. V shed 4 bases and J 2 bases; nucleotides not matched to a gene: 9. CDR1 SGDLS and CDR2 YYNGEE come from the germline V gene. The CDR3 sequence is 18 residues long. The CDR3 DNA sequence: TGTGCCAGCAGCTCAGGGACCGGGACTAGCGGGAGGGCCTACGAGCAGTACTTC. It codes for CASSSGTGTSGRAYEQYF. Full variable domain (rest looked up from reference TRBV9 and TRBJ2-7): DSGVTQTPKHLITATGQRVTLRCSPRSGDLSVYWYQQSLDQGLQFLIQYYNGEERAKGNILERFSAQQFPDLHSELNLSSLELGDSALYFCASSSGTGTSGRAYEQYFGPGTRLTVT.

V usage is TRBV27 and J usage is TRBJ2-1; D is ambiguous. Germline values: CDR1 MNHEY, CDR2 SMNVEV (reference sequence). The length of the CDR3 is 14 residues. V lost 8 bases to trimming and J lost 0 bases, with 11 bases between them. The CDR3 loop is CASQDTFSYNEQFF. CDR3 coding DNA: TGTGCCAGCCAAGACACCTTCTCCTACAATGAGCAGTTCTTC.

The J gene is TRBJ2-3, the V gene TRBV14, with 12 bases lining up with TRBD2. Germline loops: CDR1 SGHDN, CDR2 FVKESK. The CDR3 sequence is 19 residues long. Losses at the gene ends were 4 bases for V and 2 bases for J; bases not matched to a gene: 13. CDR3 in amino acids: CASSPPQTSGRSSTDTQYF. CDR3 bases: TGTGCCAGCAGCCCCCCCCAGACTAGCGGGAGATCCTCCACAGATACGCAGTATTTT. The full variable domain, completed using reference TRBV14 and TRBJ2-3, is EAGVTQFPSHSVIEKGQTVTLRCDPISGHDNLYWYRRVMGKEIKFLLHFVKESKQDESGMPNNRFLAERTGGTYSTLKVQPAELEDSGVYFCASSPPQTSGRSSTDTQYFGPGTRLTVL.

This clone showed up just a few times. Within the sample, other DNA sequences also encode this same CDR3. V is TRBV6-5 and J is TRBJ2-1; TRBD1 agrees at 8 bases. The trim removed 0 bases at V and 2 bases at J, leaving 3 bases unmatched. CDR3 length: 16 amino acids. Germline values: CDR1 MNHEY, CDR2 SVGAGI. The CDR3 sequence is CASSYSDRGPYNEQFF. The CDR3 nucleotides read TGTGCCAGCAGTTACTCCGACAGGGGCCCCTACAATGAGCAGTTCTTC.

The rearrangement links TRBV28 to TRBJ2-4; D not certain. Germline V gives CDR1 MDHEN, CDR2 SYDVKM. The ends were cut back, 1 base at V and 8 bases at J, with 9 bases in the middle. The length of the CDR3 is 13 residues. The CDR3 DNA follows: TGTGCCAGCAGTTTATCCCTGGTGGACATTCAGTACTTC. It yields the protein CASSLSLVDIQYF. Full variable domain (rest looked up from reference TRBV28 and TRBJ2-4): DVKVTQSSRYLVKRTGEKVFLECVQDMDHENMFWYRQDPGLGLRLIYFSYDVKMKEKGDIPEGYSVSREKKERFSLILESASTNQTSMYLCASSLSLVDIQYFGAGTRLSVL.

The rearrangement uses TRBV11-2 and TRBJ2-1; D is unclear. CDR1 is SGHAT, CDR2 FQNNGV, per germline. Trimming pared 0 bases from V and 6 bases from J, leaving 12 bases between. This CDR3 spans 15 amino acids. In DNA, the CDR3 is TGTGCCAGCAGCTTAGATCCAGTGCCCCCCAATGAGCAGTTCTTC. As protein: CASSLDPVPPNEQFF.

The chain employs TRBV5-4 and TRBJ2-3; 10 bases fit TRBD1. Germline CDR1 SGHNT, CDR2 YYREEE (reference sequence). This CDR3 comprises 17 residues. With V trimmed by 0 bases and J by 2 bases, 6 bases remained unmatched. CDR3 nucleotides: TGTGCCAGCAGCTTGGCTTCGGACAGGGGGTTCACAGATACGCAGTATTTT. It codes for CASSLASDRGFTDTQYF.

The chain is built from TRBV5-6 and TRBJ1-5; 11 positions match TRBD1. This CDR3 comprises 14 residues. Trimming cost V 0 bases and J 11 bases; bases outside gene matches: 4. From germline, CDR1 is SGHDT and CDR2 YYEEEE. DNA for the CDR3: TGTGCCAGCAGCTTGGGGACAGGGGGCCGATCCCAGCATTTT. Protein sequence: CASSLGTGGRSQHF.

The V gene is TRBV10-3, the J gene TRBJ2-7, with D possibly matching TRBD1 (6 bases). V was trimmed by 6 bases and J by 1 base, leaving 13 bases between them. The CDR3 is 14 residues long. Germline V gene sequence: CDR1 ENHRY, CDR2 SYGVKD. The CDR3 here is CAISRDTRSYEQYF. CDR3 DNA: TGTGCCATCAGCCGGGACACTCGGTCCTACGAGCAGTACTTC.

This chain joins TRBV30 and TRBJ1-5, with TRBD1 as a possible D gene (5 bases). The CDR3 covers 13 residues. CDR1 GTSNPN and CDR2 SVGIG come from the germline V gene (reference sequence). V was shortened by 5 bases and J by 5 bases, with 13 bases between the two germline ends. Here the CDR3 reads CAWAAGWDQPQHF. Written as DNA, the CDR3 is TGTGCCTGGGCGGCAGGGTGGGATCAGCCCCAGCATTTT.

The chain joins TRBV10-3 to TRBJ2-7, with D possibly matching TRBD2 (5 bases). Germline V gives CDR1 ENHRY, CDR2 SYGVKD. V lost 5 bases and J 5 bases, leaving 19 bases between the germline ends. This CDR3 comprises 15 residues. For the CDR3, the DNA is TGTGCCATCAGTAGTCCCAGCGGCCTTTTGGACGAGCAGTACTTC. As protein: CAISSPSGLLDEQYF.